The sequence of this T cell receptor (beta chain) was determined in a study of response to subunit inactivated influenza vaccine. TCRdb re-derived calls from the RT-PCR reads in MiXCR, one entry per CDR3 protein. This repertoire shows 500,000 or so distinct CDR3 sequences, about 10% found once; its top ten account for 12%. V lost 6 bases and J 5 bases, leaving 19 bases between the germline ends. The CDR3 spans 15 residues. Germline values: CDR1 SGHVS, CDR2 FNYEAQ. In this sample, this clonotype turned up many times. As yet, its antigen is unknown. Study findings and constraints: Authors suggested that a seasonal influenza vaccination recruits few new T cells each time.

The material sequenced was PBMCs from blood, taken around seven weeks after vaccination. This receptor was identified in a man between 45 and 60 years old who received an inactivated influenza vaccine. This rearrangement joins TRBV7-6 to TRBJ2-5; TRBD2 might be the D (5 bases). The CDR3 is CASRHPRVASETQYF. In DNA form, the CDR3 reads TGTGCCAGCAGACATCCTAGGGTAGCGAGTGAGACCCAGTACTTC.